This T cell receptor beta chain was profiled in a study of cytomegalovirus exposure and HLA in healthy donors. The PCR employed 60 Vbeta primers together with 13 Jbeta primers. The protocol was immunoSEQ multiplex PCR, while the TCRdb copy is restricted to in-frame clones and leaves out a portion. The data hold 150,000 or so clones, with roughly 74% observed a single time. The receptor was isolated from a man aged 18 to 29 in good health and CMV-seropositive. Material: PBMCs.

The CDR3 region is CAWSLDTLLPVYTF. The CDR3 DNA sequence: TGTGCCTGGAGTTTGGACACCCTCTTACCGGTCTACACCTTC. The chain is built from TRBV30 and TRBJ1-2; tentative D call: TRBD1 (5 bases). In germline, CDR1 is GTSNPN, CDR2 SVGIG (reference sequence). The CDR3 runs to 14 residues. The ends were cut back, 2 bases at V and 10 bases at J, with 20 bases in the middle.